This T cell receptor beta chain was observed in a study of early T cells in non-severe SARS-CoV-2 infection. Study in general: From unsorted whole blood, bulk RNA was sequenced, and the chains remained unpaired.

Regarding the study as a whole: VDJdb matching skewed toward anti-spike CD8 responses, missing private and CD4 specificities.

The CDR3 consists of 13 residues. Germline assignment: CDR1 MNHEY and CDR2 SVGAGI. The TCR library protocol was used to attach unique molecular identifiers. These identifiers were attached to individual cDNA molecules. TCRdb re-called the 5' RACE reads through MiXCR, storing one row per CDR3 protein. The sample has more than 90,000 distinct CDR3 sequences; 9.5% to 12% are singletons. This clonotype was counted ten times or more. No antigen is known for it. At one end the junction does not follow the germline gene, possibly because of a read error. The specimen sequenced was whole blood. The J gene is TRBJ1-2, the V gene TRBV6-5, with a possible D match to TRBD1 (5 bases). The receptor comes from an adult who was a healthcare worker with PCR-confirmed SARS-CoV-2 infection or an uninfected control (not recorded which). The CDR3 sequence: CASTYGGMFSYTF. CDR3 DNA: TGTGCCAGCACTTACGGGGGAATGTTTAGCTACACCTTC.